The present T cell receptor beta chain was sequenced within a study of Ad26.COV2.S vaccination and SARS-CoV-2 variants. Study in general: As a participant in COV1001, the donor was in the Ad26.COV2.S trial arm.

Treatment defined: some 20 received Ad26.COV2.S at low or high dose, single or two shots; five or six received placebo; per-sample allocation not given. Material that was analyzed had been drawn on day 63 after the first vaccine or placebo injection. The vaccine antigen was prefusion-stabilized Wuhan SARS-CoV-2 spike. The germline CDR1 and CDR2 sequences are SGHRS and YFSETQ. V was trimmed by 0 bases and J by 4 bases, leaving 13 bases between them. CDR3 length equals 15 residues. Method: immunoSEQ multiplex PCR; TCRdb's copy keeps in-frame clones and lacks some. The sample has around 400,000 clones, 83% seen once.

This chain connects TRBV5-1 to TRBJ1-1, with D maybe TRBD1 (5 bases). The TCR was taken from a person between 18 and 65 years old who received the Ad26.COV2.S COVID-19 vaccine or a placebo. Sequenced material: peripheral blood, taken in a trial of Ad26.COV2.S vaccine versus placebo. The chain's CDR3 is CASSLAVLGGTEAFF. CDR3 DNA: TGCGCCAGCAGCTTGGCAGTTCTTGGGGGCACTGAAGCTTTCTTT. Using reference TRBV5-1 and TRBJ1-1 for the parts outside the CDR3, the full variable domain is KAGVTQTPRYLIKTRGQQVTLSCSPISGHRSVSWYQQTPGQGLQFLFEYFSETQRNKGNFPGRFSGRQFSNSRSEMNVSTLELGDSALYLCASSLAVLGGTEAFFGQGTRLTVV.